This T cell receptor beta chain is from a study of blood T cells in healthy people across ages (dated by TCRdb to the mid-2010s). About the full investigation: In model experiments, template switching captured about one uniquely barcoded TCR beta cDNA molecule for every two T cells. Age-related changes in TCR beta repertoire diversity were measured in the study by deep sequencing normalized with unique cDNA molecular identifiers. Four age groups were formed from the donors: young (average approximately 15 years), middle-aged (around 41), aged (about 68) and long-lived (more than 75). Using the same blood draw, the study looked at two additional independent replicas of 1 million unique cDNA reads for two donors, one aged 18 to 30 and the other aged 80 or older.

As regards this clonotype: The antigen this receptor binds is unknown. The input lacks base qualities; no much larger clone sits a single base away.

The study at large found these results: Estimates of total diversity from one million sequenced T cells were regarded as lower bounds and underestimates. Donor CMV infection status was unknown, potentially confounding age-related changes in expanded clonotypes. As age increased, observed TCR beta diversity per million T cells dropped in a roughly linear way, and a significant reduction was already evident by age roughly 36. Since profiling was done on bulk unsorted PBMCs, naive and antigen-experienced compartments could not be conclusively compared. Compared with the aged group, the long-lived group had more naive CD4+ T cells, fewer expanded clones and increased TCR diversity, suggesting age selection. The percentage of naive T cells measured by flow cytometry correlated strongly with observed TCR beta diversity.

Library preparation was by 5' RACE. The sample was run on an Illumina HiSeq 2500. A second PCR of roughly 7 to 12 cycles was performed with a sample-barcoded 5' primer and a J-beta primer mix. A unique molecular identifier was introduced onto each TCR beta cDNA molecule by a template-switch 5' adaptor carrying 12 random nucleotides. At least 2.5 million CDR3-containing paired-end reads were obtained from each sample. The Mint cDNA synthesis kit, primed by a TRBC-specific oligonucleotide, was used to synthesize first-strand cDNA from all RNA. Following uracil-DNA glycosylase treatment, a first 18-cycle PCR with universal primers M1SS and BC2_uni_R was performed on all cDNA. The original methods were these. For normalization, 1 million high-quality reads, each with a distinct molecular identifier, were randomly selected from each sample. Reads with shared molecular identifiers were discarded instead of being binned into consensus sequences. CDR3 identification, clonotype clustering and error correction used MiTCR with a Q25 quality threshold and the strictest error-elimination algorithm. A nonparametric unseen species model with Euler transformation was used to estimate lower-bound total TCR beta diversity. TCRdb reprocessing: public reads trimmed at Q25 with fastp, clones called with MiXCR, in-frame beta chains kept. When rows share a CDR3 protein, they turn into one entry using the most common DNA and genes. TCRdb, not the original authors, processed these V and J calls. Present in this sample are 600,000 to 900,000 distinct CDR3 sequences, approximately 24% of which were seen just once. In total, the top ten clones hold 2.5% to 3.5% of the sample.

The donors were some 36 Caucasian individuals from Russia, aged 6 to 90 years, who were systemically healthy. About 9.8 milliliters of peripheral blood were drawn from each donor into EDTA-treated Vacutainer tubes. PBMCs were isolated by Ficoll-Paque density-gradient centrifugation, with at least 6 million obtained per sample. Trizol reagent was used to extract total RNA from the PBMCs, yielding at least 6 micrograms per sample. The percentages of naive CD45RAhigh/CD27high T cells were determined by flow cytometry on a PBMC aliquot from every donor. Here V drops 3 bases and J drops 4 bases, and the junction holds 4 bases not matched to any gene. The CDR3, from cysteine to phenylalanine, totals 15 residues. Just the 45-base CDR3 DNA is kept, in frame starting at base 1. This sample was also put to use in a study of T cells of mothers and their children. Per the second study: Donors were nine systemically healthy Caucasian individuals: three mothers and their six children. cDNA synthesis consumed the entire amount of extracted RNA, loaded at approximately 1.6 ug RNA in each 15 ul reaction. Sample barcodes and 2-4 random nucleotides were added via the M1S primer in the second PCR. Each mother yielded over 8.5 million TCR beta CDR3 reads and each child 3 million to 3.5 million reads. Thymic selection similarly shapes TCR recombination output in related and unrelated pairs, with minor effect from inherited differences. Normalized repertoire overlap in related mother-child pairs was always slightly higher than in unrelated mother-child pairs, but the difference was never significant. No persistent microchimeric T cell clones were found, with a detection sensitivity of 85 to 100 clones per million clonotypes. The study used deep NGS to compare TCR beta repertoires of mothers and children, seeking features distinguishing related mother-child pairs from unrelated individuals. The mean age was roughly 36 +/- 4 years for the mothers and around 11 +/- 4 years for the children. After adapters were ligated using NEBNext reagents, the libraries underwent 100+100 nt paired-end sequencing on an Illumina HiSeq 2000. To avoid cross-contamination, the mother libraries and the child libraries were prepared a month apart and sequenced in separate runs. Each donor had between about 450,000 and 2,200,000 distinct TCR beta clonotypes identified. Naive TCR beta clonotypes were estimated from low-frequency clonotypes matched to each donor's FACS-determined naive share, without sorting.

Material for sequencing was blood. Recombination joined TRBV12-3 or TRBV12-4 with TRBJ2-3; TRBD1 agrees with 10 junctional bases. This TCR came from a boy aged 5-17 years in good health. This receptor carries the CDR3 CASSLRGQGSDTQYF. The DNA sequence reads TGTGCCAGCAGTTTGAGGGGACAGGGGTCAGATACGCAGTATTTT.